The 21 T cell receptor beta chains given below trace back to one sample, sequenced in a study of OX40 agonist ivuxolimab in advanced cancers. The method was immunoSEQ multiplex PCR; TCRdb's version includes in-frame clones alone and lacks a portion of them. The table records 48,000 or so clones, roughly 90% of them present only once. The sequencing used CD4+ or CD8+ T cells sorted from blood, collected in a trial of the OX40 agonist ivuxolimab. All receptors derive from an adult with an advanced solid tumor such as melanoma, head and neck, liver or kidney cancer.

The V and J genes are TRBV28 and TRBJ1-1; 9 bases align to TRBD1. The trim removed 5 bases at V and 4 bases at J, leaving 14 bases unmatched. This CDR3 has 17 amino acids. From germline, CDR1 is MDHEN and CDR2 SYDVKM. Here the CDR3 DNA reads TGTGCCAGCAGTAGACCACAGGGGGCAGGGTCTTTCACTGAAGCTTTCTTT. The encoded protein is CASSRPQGAGSFTEAFF.

The genes are TRBV19 and TRBJ1-2; the match to TRBD1 covers 9 bases. Trimming removed 5 bases from V and 4 bases from J; junction bases left unmatched: 8. This CDR3 is 15 amino acids long. Germline CDR1 reads LNHDA; CDR2 reads SQIVND (reference sequence). CDR3: CASSPGTGLTYGYTF. The DNA for the CDR3 is TGTGCCAGTAGTCCCGGGACAGGGCTTACCTATGGCTACACCTTC.

This chain links TRBV9 with TRBJ1-2; no clear D gene. Per germline, CDR1 SGDLS and CDR2 YYNGEE. V shed 0 bases and J shed 8 bases, with 8 bases lying between them. This CDR3 has 12 residues. CDR3 nucleotides: TGTGCCAGCAGCGTAGGCGTGGAAGGCTACACCTTC. Its protein product is CASSVGVEGYTF.

J is TRBJ2-1 and V is TRBV14; D is perhaps TRBD1 or TRBD2 (5 bases each). Germline CDR1 is SGHDN and CDR2 is FVKESK. The CDR3 has 14 amino acids. Trimming left V 2 bases short and J 6 bases short, with 11 bases between. CDR3: CASSQSPGSNEQFF. The DNA of the CDR3 is TGTGCCAGCAGCCAAAGCCCAGGGAGCAATGAGCAGTTCTTC.

The chain recombines TRBV7-6 with TRBJ2-3; 13 bases fit TRBD2. Germline V CDR1 and CDR2: SGHVS, FNYEAQ. V shed 5 bases, J shed 2 bases, and the junction held 4 bases outside the gene matches. The CDR3 runs to 16 residues. The CDR3 bases are TGTGCCAGCAGCAAGGGACTAGCGGGGTACACAGATACGCAGTATTTT. This encodes CASSKGLAGYTDTQYF.

CDR3 in DNA: TGTGCCAGCAGCTCCGAGAGCGGGGCCGCACCTCCGGATGAGCAGTTCTTC. Protein: CASSSESGAAPPDEQFF. The rearrangement links TRBV7-9 to TRBJ2-1, with 7 positions matching TRBD2. CDR1 and CDR2 from the germline V gene are SEHNR and FQNEAQ (reference sequence). Trimming took 4 bases from V and 8 from J; bases not matched to a gene: 17. CDR3 size: 17 residues.

V and J are TRBV10-2 and TRBJ2-1, with TRBD2 as a possible D gene (6 bases). The CDR3 covers 12 residues. V lost 2 bases and J lost 15, with 14 bases in between. Per germline, CDR1 WSHSY and CDR2 SAAADI. CDR3 DNA: TGCGCCAGCAGTGAGGTGGTCGGGGGATCGTTCTTC. Protein product: CASSEVVGGSFF.

This rearrangement joins TRBV18 to TRBJ2-7; no clear D. Germline V CDR1 and CDR2: KGHSH, LQKENI. Trimming took off 0 bases at V and 5 bases at J, with 11 bases between the two ends. CDR3 length equals 14 residues. The CDR3 nucleotides are TGTGCCAGCTCACCACCGGGCCCCTACCACGAGCAGTACTTC. Translated: CASSPPGPYHEQYF.

The chain recombines TRBV27 with TRBJ2-7; D uncertain. The germline gives CDR1 MNHEY, CDR2 SMNVEV (reference sequence). The ends were cut back, 5 bases at V and 2 bases at J, with 13 bases in the middle. This CDR3 is built from 14 residues. CDR3 nucleotide sequence: TGTGCCAGCAGTACCAAAGACGGAACCTACGAGCAGTACTTC. Encoded protein: CASSTKDGTYEQYF.

In its sample, this clone was seen once. DNA for the CDR3: TGTGCCAGCAGCTCGACCAGGACTGAAGCTTTCTTT. Translation gives CASSSTRTEAFF. This chain connects TRBV7-9 to TRBJ1-1; no definite D call. Trimming cost V 4 bases and J 5 bases, with 8 bases left between them. This CDR3 is built from 12 residues. Germline loops: CDR1 SEHNR, CDR2 FQNEAQ (reference sequence).

This chain connects TRBV4-1 to TRBJ2-7; 8 bases are a match to TRBD1. The V and J ends lost 5 bases and 9 bases, in that order; junction bases with no gene match: 12. Germline V gene sequence: CDR1 MGHRA, CDR2 YSYEKL. The CDR3 sequence is 14 residues long. The CDR3 reads CASSARQGMEGQYF. The CDR3 bases are TGCGCCAGCAGCGCGAGACAGGGGATGGAGGGGCAGTACTTC.

This chain links TRBV14 with TRBJ2-6, with 8 bases aligning to TRBD1. The CDR3 length is 19 residues. Losses at the gene ends were 0 bases for V and 0 bases for J; bases not matched to a gene: 7. The V gene's germline CDR1 is SGHDN and CDR2 FVKESK. CDR3 in DNA: TGTGCCAGCAGCCAAGAAGGATCAGGGGGCTACTCTGGGGCCAACGTCCTGACTTTC. Residues: CASSQEGSGGYSGANVLTF.

This sequence joins TRBV6-4 and TRBJ1-6; perhaps TRBD1 as D (6 bases). Germline V CDR1 and CDR2: MRHNA, SNTAGT. The CDR3 is 13 amino acids. With 5 bases removed from V and 9 bases from J, the gap between germline ends came to 11 bases. CDR3 sequence reads: CASSRGGGSPLHF. The CDR3 region has the DNA TGTGCCAGCAGTAGAGGGGGTGGTTCACCCCTCCACTTT.

The chain uses TRBV11-2 and TRBJ1-5, with 9 nucleotides matching TRBD1. Germline V gene data show CDR1 as SGHAT and CDR2 as FQNNGV. There are 15 residues in the CDR3. The junction had 7 bases not matched to a gene; V was cut back by 4 bases and J by 6 bases. CDR3 protein: CASSWGTGNGQPQHF. CDR3 bases: TGTGCCAGCAGCTGGGGGACAGGGAATGGTCAGCCCCAGCATTTT.

The chain has TRBV10-3 and TRBJ1-1; TRBD1 agrees at 7 bases. From germline, CDR1 is ENHRY and CDR2 SYGVKD. CDR3 length equals 15 residues. V was pared by 0 bases and J by 4 bases, with 5 bases of the junction left unmatched. The CDR3 nucleotides read TGTGCCATCAGTGAGTCGGGGACAGTCCTCACTGAAGCTTTCTTT. It translates to CAISESGTVLTEAFF.

CDR3 loop: CASSPRRDRDTDTQYF. CDR3 bases: TGTGCCAGCAGCCCGAGAAGGGACAGAGACACAGATACGCAGTATTTT. The chain employs TRBV7-6 and TRBJ2-3; TRBD1 aligns across 7 bases. The CDR3 spans 16 residues. Germline V gene data show CDR1 as SGHVS and CDR2 as FNYEAQ. With 5 bases clipped from V and 2 bases from J, the junction kept 10 bases outside the gene matches.

The chain has TRBV29-1 and TRBJ2-7, with D uncertain. Trimming removed 1 base from V and 0 bases from J, with 7 bases in between. Germline V gene data show CDR1 as SQVTM and CDR2 as ANQGSEA. This CDR3 is built from 13 residues. CDR3 DNA sequence: TGCAGCGTTGAAGGGGCCGACTCCTACGAGCAGTACTTC. Protein: CSVEGADSYEQYF.

V usage is TRBV9 and J usage is TRBJ2-5; 10 bases agree with TRBD1. The CDR3 contains 14 residues. Germline lookup yields CDR1 SGDLS and CDR2 YYNGEE. The V segment lost 3 bases and the J segment 4 bases; nucleotides outside the gene matches: 3. The CDR3 nucleotides read TGTGCCAGCAGCGAGACAGGGGGCGCAGAGACCCAGTACTTC. Translation gives CASSETGGAETQYF.

Written as DNA, the CDR3 is TGTGCCAGCAGCCAAGAAGAGTACAGGGGGTCACCCCTCCACTTT. Translated, it gives CASSQEEYRGSPLHF. The chain combines TRBV4-2 with TRBJ1-6; TRBD1 matches 8 bases. Germline CDR1 is LGHNA and CDR2 is YNFKEQ. This CDR3 is 15 amino acids long. Unmatched junction bases numbered 5, after V lost 0 bases and J lost 10 bases.

The chain uses TRBV14 and TRBJ2-5; D is uncertain. This CDR3 is built from 12 residues. Trimming removed 2 bases from V and 5 bases from J, with 6 bases in between. Germline CDR1 SGHDN, CDR2 FVKESK. The CDR3 DNA reads as TGTGCCAGCAGCCAATTTGAGGAGACCCAGTACTTC. Amino acids: CASSQFEETQYF.

The chain uses TRBV11-2 and TRBJ2-2; TRBD1 aligns across 7 bases. Per germline, CDR1 SGHAT and CDR2 FQNNGV. This CDR3 contains 15 residues. The J segment lost 7 bases and the V segment lost 10 bases, leaving 15 bases of the junction unmatched. The CDR3 DNA is TGTGCCACCCTCCCGGGACAGCCCCTCATCGGGGAGCTGTTTTTT. It specifies CATLPGQPLIGELFF.